These 20 T cell receptor beta chains share one sample of origin, sequenced in a study of post-analysis software for immune sequencing data. Notes on the study in general: With TRBV5-6, TRBV5-1 and TRBV20-1 included, five TRBV segments were more frequent in patients than in controls.

No antigens are known for them. cDNA libraries of TCR beta carried unique molecular identifiers. A single record per CDR3 protein comes from TCRdb applying MiXCR to the PCR reads. The table has around 700,000 distinct CDR3 sequences, around 60% seen once. Sequencing was done on a sample of blood. These receptors were collected from a girl aged 2-10 years with multiple sclerosis.

The table lists this clonotype with a count of one. This rearrangement joins TRBV6-2 or TRBV6-3 to TRBJ2-1, with 13 bases fitting TRBD2. This CDR3 has 15 amino acids. After removal of 6 bases from V and 9 bases from J, the junction contained 8 bases not matched to a gene. Looked up from germline, CDR1 is MNHEY and CDR2 is SVGEGT. In nucleotides, the CDR3 is TGTGCCAGCAGGCTGACTAGCGGGGGGCCCCCTGAGCAGTTCTTC. Translated: CASRLTSGGPPEQFF.

CDR3 loop: CASSKGSLGAYEQYF. The CDR3 bases are TGTGCCAGCAGCAAAGGGTCGTTAGGGGCCTACGAGCAGTACTTC. This chain connects TRBV21-1 to TRBJ2-7; the table's D call, TRBD1, has no DNA check behind it. TRBV21-1 is tagged as a pseudogene. The CDR3 is 15 amino acids.

The count of this clonotype is one. J is TRBJ2-5 and V is TRBV9; tentatively, D is TRBD2 (6 bases). The end of the DNA is better explained by TRBJ2-1, so the J call may be wrong. The CDR3 is 14 residues long. Germline V CDR1 and CDR2: SGDLS, YYNGEE. CDR3 nucleotide sequence: TGTGCCAGCAGCCCCCTAGCGTCACAAGAGACCCAGTTCTTC. It specifies CASSPLASQETQFF.

V and J are TRBV20-1 and TRBJ2-3; the match to TRBD2 covers 8 bases. CDR1 is DFQATT, CDR2 SNEGSKA, per germline (reference sequence). J gave up 0 bases and V 1 base, and 15 bases lay outside the gene matches. This CDR3 is 19 amino acids long. The CDR3: CSARVLTAGVSRSTDTQYF. In DNA, the CDR3 is TGCAGTGCTAGAGTCCTGACAGCGGGAGTGTCCCGAAGCACAGATACGCAGTATTTT.

The chain recombines TRBV9 with TRBJ1-6; D is perhaps TRBD1 (5 bases). V was clipped by 1 base and J by 9 bases, with 17 bases between them. CDR3 size: 16 residues. Germline V gene sequence: CDR1 SGDLS, CDR2 YYNGEE. This CDR3 reads CASSVNDAQTVSPLHF. The CDR3 nucleotides are TGTGCCAGCAGCGTAAACGACGCACAGACAGTTTCACCCCTCCACTTT.

In this sample, this clonotype turned up once. The chain uses TRBV4-3 and TRBJ2-1, with 8 positions matching TRBD2. This CDR3 region has 18 residues. CDR1 is LGHNA, CDR2 YSLEER, per germline. Unmatched junction bases numbered 11, after V lost 0 bases and J lost 4 bases. CDR3 region: CASSQDEVGGGAYNEQFF. The CDR3 DNA sequence: TGCGCCAGCAGCCAAGATGAAGTCGGGGGGGGTGCTTACAATGAGCAGTTCTTC.

J is TRBJ2-7 and V is TRBV3-1; 7 nucleotides agree with TRBD1. V dropped 2 bases and J dropped 6; count of bases not matched to a gene: 4. CDR3 length equals 13 residues. Looked up from germline, CDR1 is LGHDT and CDR2 is YNNKEL (reference sequence). The CDR3 spells CASSQRTGVEQYF. The CDR3 nucleotides are TGTGCCAGCAGCCAACGTACAGGGGTCGAGCAGTACTTC.

CDR3 loop: CASSHIQGFPTQPQHF. The DNA of the CDR3 is TGTGCCAGCAGTCACATACAGGGATTCCCCACTCAGCCCCAGCATTTT. This chain connects TRBV27 to TRBJ1-5; D is perhaps TRBD1 (6 bases). Trimming removed 5 bases at V and 6 bases at J, with 20 bases between. The CDR3 runs 16 residues. From germline, CDR1 is MNHEY and CDR2 SMNVEV (reference sequence).

The rearrangement joins TRBV2 to TRBJ2-3; 11 nucleotides align to TRBD2. The V and J ends lost 7 bases and 0 bases, in that order; junction bases with no gene match: 3. The CDR3 length is 15 residues. Germline CDR1 reads SNHLY; CDR2 reads FYNNEI. CDR3 DNA: TGTGCCAGCATGGGGACTAGCGGAAGCACAGATACGCAGTATTTT. This codes for CASMGTSGSTDTQYF.

This chain uses TRBV5-1 with TRBJ2-1; 7 bases are shared with TRBD2. Unmatched junction bases numbered 18, after V lost 3 bases and J lost 0 bases. The CDR3 covers 20 residues. Germline-derived CDR1 and CDR2 are SGHRS and YFSETQ. The CDR3 DNA follows: TGCGCCAGCAGCTCTTGGGTGTTCCGGCCGCTAGCGGACTCCTACAATGAGCAGTTCTTC. Protein product: CASSSWVFRPLADSYNEQFF.

This clonotype was found a few times. The genes are TRBV5-1 and TRBJ2-3; D possibly matches TRBD1 or TRBD2 (5 bases each). CDR1 and CDR2 (germline): SGHRS, YFSETQ. Trimming shortened V by 0 bases and J by 3 bases, and 11 bases separated the two germline ends. This CDR3 region has 15 residues. The CDR3 here is CASSLAGAVTDTQYF. Here the CDR3 DNA reads TGCGCCAGCAGCTTGGCCGGGGCAGTTACAGATACGCAGTATTTT. Based on the CDR3 plus reference TRBV5-1 and TRBJ2-3, the full variable domain is KAGVTQTPRYLIKTRGQQVTLSCSPISGHRSVSWYQQTPGQGLQFLFEYFSETQRNKGNFPGRFSGRQFSNSRSEMNVSTLELGDSALYLCASSLAGAVTDTQYFGPGTRLTVL.

A few counts support this clonotype. This chain uses TRBV20-1 with TRBJ1-2, with 7 bases that match TRBD1. V gave up 0 bases and J gave up 3 bases; unmatched junction bases: 4. This CDR3 contains 14 residues. The germline V gene has CDR1 DFQATT and CDR2 SNEGSKA (reference sequence). CDR3 in amino acids: CSAREPDRDYGYTF. The CDR3 DNA reads TGCAGTGCTAGAGAACCCGACAGGGACTATGGCTACACCTTC.

The V gene is TRBV5-6, the J gene TRBJ2-1, with D possibly TRBD1 on 6 matching bases. The CDR3 sequence is 13 residues long. V was pared by 3 bases and J by 7 bases, with 11 bases between. Germline loops: CDR1 SGHDT, CDR2 YYEEEE. The CDR3 sequence is CASSSLQGNEQFF. The CDR3 DNA sequence: TGTGCCAGCAGCTCCCTCCAGGGGAATGAGCAGTTCTTC.

This chain connects TRBV24-1 to TRBJ2-1; 7 positions agree with TRBD1. The CDR3 is made up of 14 amino acids. After removal of 4 bases from V and 10 bases from J, the junction contained 9 bases not matched to a gene. Germline V gene data show CDR1 as KGHDR and CDR2 as SFDVKD. CDR3 coding DNA: TGTGCCACCAGTGACCCTCCGACAGGGACCGAGCAGTTCTTC. Amino acids: CATSDPPTGTEQFF.

The chain employs TRBV10-2 and TRBJ2-7; D remains unclear. CDR1 is WSHSY, CDR2 SAAADI, per germline. The germline V and J ends were trimmed by 2 bases and 7 bases, with 12 bases remaining between them. The CDR3 runs 13 residues. CDR3 nucleotide sequence: TGCGCCAGCAGTGAGACTACAAAAAAGGAGCAGTACTTC. Protein sequence: CASSETTKKEQYF.

This clonotype has more than one count but fewer than ten. This chain joins TRBV18 and TRBJ2-6; 8 positions match TRBD2. Per the germline V gene, CDR1 is KGHSH and CDR2 is LQKENI. This CDR3 region has 16 residues. Trimming removed 3 bases from V and 0 bases from J; junction bases left unmatched: 1. As DNA, the CDR3 is TGTGCCAGCTCACCCGGGAGGGCCTCTGGGGCCAACGTCCTGACTTTC. Its translation: CASSPGRASGANVLTF.

This clonotype was seen a few times. V and J are TRBV5-5 and TRBJ1-2; TRBD1 might be the D (6 bases). The CDR3 spans 15 residues. Trimming shortened V by 2 bases and J by 8 bases, and 19 bases separated the two germline ends. Germline V gives CDR1 SGHKS, CDR2 YYEKEE (reference sequence). The CDR3 coding sequence is TGTGCCAGCAGCTTAGCAGGCCCGGGGGGCGCGGGCTACACCTTC. Translating gives CASSLAGPGGAGYTF.

This clonotype appeared once. The V gene is TRBV20-1, the J gene TRBJ1-2; no clear D. Trimming left V 2 bases short and J 0 bases short, with 10 bases between. The germline V gene encodes CDR1 DFQATT and CDR2 SNEGSKA (reference sequence). The CDR3 contains 14 residues. The CDR3 nucleotides read TGCAGTGCTAGAAGGCGCCAGCCTAACTATGGCTACACCTTC. It codes for CSARRRQPNYGYTF.

The chain combines TRBV10-3 with TRBJ2-1; TRBD2 aligns across 8 bases. The CDR3 spans 17 residues. After removal of 3 bases from V and 8 bases from J, the junction contained 15 bases not matched to a gene. Germline CDR1 reads ENHRY; CDR2 reads SYGVKD. CDR3 sequence reads: CAISDRGGAGDLDEQFF. The CDR3 DNA sequence: TGTGCCATCAGTGACCGCGGAGGAGCGGGGGATTTAGATGAGCAGTTCTTC.

The rearrangement links TRBV20-1 to TRBJ2-3; 7 bases agree with TRBD2. The CDR3 has 15 amino acids. Germline trimming cut 5 bases from V and 2 bases from J; bases unmatched to any gene: 10. Germline V lookup: CDR1 DFQATT, CDR2 SNEGSKA (reference sequence). The DNA for the CDR3 is TGCAGTGCTGAGCCGGGGGGATCCGCCACAGATACGCAGTATTTT. Encoded protein: CSAEPGGSATDTQYF.